This T cell receptor (beta chain) was identified in a study of CD8+CD57+ T cells in acquired aplastic anemia. Before being chosen for sequencing, patients had shown CD8+CD57+ cell expansion by flow cytometry. This CDR3 contains 13 residues. Trimming cost V 5 bases and J 4 bases, with 11 bases left between them. Germline assignment: CDR1 SNHLY and CDR2 FYNNEI. TCR beta VDJ and CDR3 profiles were obtained from a genomic DNA template. TCRdb processed the reads anew with MiXCR; each CDR3 protein has one entry. The table has fewer than 85,000 distinct CDR3 sequences, 55% to 75% seen once; the top ten hold 70% to 90%.

This rearrangement joins TRBV2 to TRBJ1-2; a possible D gene is TRBD1 (6 bases). Specimen: sorted CD4+, CD8+, or CD8+CD57+ T cells (not recorded which) from PBMCs. This clonotype was obtained from a human donor with aplastic anemia. As DNA, the CDR3 is TGTGCCAGCAGTTACGGGGGCCGCTATGGCTACACCTTC. It specifies CASSYGGRYGYTF.